This T cell receptor (beta chain) emerged from a study of T cell repertoires in cytomegalovirus infection. Whole-study results and caveats: Dominating the ex vivo response were TCR beta clonotypes that were CMV-specific and HLA-C-restricted.

This clonotype occurred a few times. The target antigen is unknown. CDR3 size: 17 residues. Germline CDR1 reads MNHEY; CDR2 reads SVGAGI. V lost 0 bases to trimming and J lost 4 bases; unmatched junction nucleotides: 7. In TCRdb, the reads were re-called with MiXCR into one record per CDR3 protein. The repertoire consists of around 490,000 distinct CDR3 sequences, with more than 20% occurring once and the leading ten covering about 13%. This TCR derives from a human donor in good health (CMV status not recorded). Some clones in this sample may be carry-over from other donors' samples. Sequencing was carried out using PBMCs. The rearrangement joins TRBV6-5 to TRBJ1-3; 9 nucleotides line up with TRBD1. CDR3 loop: CASSYSFTGGLGNTIYF. The CDR3 DNA reads as TGTGCCAGCAGTTACTCGTTCACAGGGGGCTTAGGAAACACCATATATTTT.